The clone carrying this TCR beta chain was observed a few times. No antigen is known for it. Newly diagnosed patients aged 18 to 65 had hyperthyroidism of under 2 months' duration. These data come from a study of T cells in Graves' hyperthyroidism and ophthalmopathy. Study outcomes and limitations: Ophthalmopathy, as predicted by the model, came a median roughly 6.5 months after the prediction.

RNA transcripts gave rise to amplified TCR beta CDR3 regions. First-round RT-PCR targeting the TCR CDR3 was performed with the HTBI primer set. In TCRdb, the multiplex PCR reads were re-called with MiXCR into one record per CDR3 protein. The sample includes approximately 480,000 distinct CDR3 sequences, about 20% of them seen just once. CDR3 size: 19 residues. Per germline, CDR1 MNHEY and CDR2 SVGEGT. The V gene lost 6 bases and the J gene lost 4 bases, with 30 bases spanning the gap. The sequenced sample was blood. The genes are TRBV6-2 or TRBV6-3 and TRBJ1-1; D not certain. This sequence originates from a man younger than 35 with Graves' hyperthyroidism. The CDR3 protein is CASSPGSLTTPRGSTEAFF. In DNA form, the CDR3 reads TGTGCCAGCAGCCCCGGGTCACTCACCACGCCCCGAGGAAGCACTGAAGCTTTCTTT.